This T cell receptor beta chain was observed in a study of neoadjuvant anti-PD-1 for oral cavity cancer. In the study overall: Patients without progression received a fourth nivolumab dose around day 43, then surgical resection on days 50-56.

The method was immunoSEQ multiplex PCR; TCRdb's version includes in-frame clones alone and lacks a portion of them. The sample records about 5,700 clones, 55% to 70% being singletons. CDR1 SGHDT and CDR2 YYEEEE come from the germline V gene. V lost 4 bases, J lost 5 bases, and 16 bases lay in between. The CDR3 consists of 14 residues. This clonotype was obtained from a person between 35 and 79 years old with oral cavity squamous cell carcinoma. Sample: tumor tissue, taken before nivolumab (anti-PD-1) treatment. The chain is built from TRBV5-6 and TRBJ2-7; D is perhaps TRBD2 (6 bases). CDR3 sequence reads: CASSIKPGAHEQYF. CDR3 sequence (DNA): TGTGCCAGCAGCATAAAGCCGGGAGCCCACGAGCAGTACTTC.